Each of the 25 T cell receptor beta chains below was sequenced from the same sample in a study of blood T cell repertoires in COVID-19. TCRdb's copy holds only in-frame clones and misses some; the assay was immunoSEQ multiplex PCR. The sample records about 210,000 clones, 70% to 90% being singletons. Sequences were obtained from PBMCs or T cells enriched from blood (not recorded which). All receptors derive from a woman between 18 and 29 years old who had recovered from COVID-19.

The table lists this clone with a few counts. The rearrangement links TRBV5-4 to TRBJ2-7; maybe TRBD1 (6 bases). There are 13 residues in the CDR3. V dropped 3 bases and J dropped 5 bases, with 12 bases sitting between them. Germline values: CDR1 SGHNT, CDR2 YYREEE (reference sequence). The CDR3 sequence: CASSWYDRNEQYF. CDR3 nucleotides: TGTGCCAGCAGCTGGTATGACAGGAACGAGCAGTACTTC.

The rearrangement uses TRBV11-3 and TRBJ1-1, with 7 bases aligning to TRBD1. The CDR3 spans 15 residues. CDR1 and CDR2 (germline): SGHNT, YENEEA. The trim removed 7 bases at V and 0 bases at J, leaving 8 bases unmatched. DNA of the CDR3: TGTGCCAGCACCCCTCGGGACAGTCTGAACACTGAAGCTTTCTTT. This sequence encodes CASTPRDSLNTEAFF.

The gene calls are TRBV10-3 and TRBJ2-3; D might be TRBD2 (7 bases). There are 17 residues in the CDR3. V lost 3 bases and J lost 3, with 19 bases in between. CDR1 and CDR2 from the germline V gene are ENHRY and SYGVKD. DNA of the CDR3: TGTGCCATCAGTGATCTGGGGGGGCCTTCAATTACAGATACGCAGTATTTT. This translates into CAISDLGGPSITDTQYF.

This chain uses TRBV6-5 with TRBJ2-6; 8 nucleotides match TRBD1. With 0 bases clipped from V and 2 bases from J, the junction kept 0 bases outside the gene matches. CDR1 is MNHEY, CDR2 SVGAGI, per germline. The CDR3 contains 16 residues. The CDR3 nucleotides are TGTGCCAGCAGTTACTCGACAGGGGCTGGGGCCAACGTCCTGACTTTC. The encoded protein is CASSYSTGAGANVLTF.

The CDR3 spells CASSPAGSNIQYF. CDR3 nucleotide sequence: TGTGCCAGCAGCCCGGCCGGGTCAAACATTCAGTACTTC. The chain is built from TRBV5-6 and TRBJ2-4, with D unclear. The germline gives CDR1 SGHDT, CDR2 YYEEEE. This CDR3 has 13 amino acids. Trimming left V 4 bases short and J 6 bases short, with 11 bases between.

The rearrangement joins TRBV27 to TRBJ1-4, with TRBD1 identical over 7 bases. Germline loops: CDR1 MNHEY, CDR2 SMNVEV (reference sequence). The trim removed 5 bases at V and 3 bases at J, leaving 6 bases unmatched. The CDR3 length is 15 residues. CDR3 amino acids: CASSPGTAANEKLFF. The CDR3, as DNA: TGTGCCAGCAGTCCCGGGACAGCAGCTAATGAAAAACTGTTTTTT.

Here the CDR3 DNA reads TGCGCCAGCTCGTCCGTCGGACTAGCGGAAGAGACCCAGTACTTC. As protein: CASSSVGLAEETQYF. The chain employs TRBV5-1 and TRBJ2-5; 10 nucleotides match TRBD2. The germline gives CDR1 SGHRS, CDR2 YFSETQ. CDR3 length: 15 residues. V was clipped by 7 bases and J by 3 bases; unmatched bases: 9.

The chain links TRBV29-1 to TRBJ2-1; 10 bases map to TRBD2. CDR1 and CDR2 (germline): SQVTM, ANQGSEA. This CDR3 is 15 amino acids long. With 3 bases clipped from V and 9 bases from J, the junction kept 11 bases outside the gene matches. DNA of the CDR3: TGCAGCGTTGAGCCCCGACTAGCGGGCCCTGCTGAGCAGTTCTTC. It yields the protein CSVEPRLAGPAEQFF.

The chain has TRBV9 and TRBJ2-5; the D gene is possibly TRBD2 (6 bases). The germline V gene has CDR1 SGDLS and CDR2 YYNGEE. Deletions cut 3 bases from V and 3 bases from J, with 24 bases between. The CDR3 extends over 18 amino acids. The DNA of the CDR3 is TGTGCCAGCAGCGCCACCCGCGGGACTCAAGGGAGAAAAGAGACCCAGTACTTC. This sequence encodes CASSATRGTQGRKETQYF.

The chain joins TRBV5-1 to TRBJ1-2; perhaps TRBD1 as D (6 bases). The CDR3 is 14 residues long. Germline assignment: CDR1 SGHRS and CDR2 YFSETQ. V lost 0 bases and J 14 bases, leaving 20 bases between the germline ends. CDR3 region: CASSLDRQEGIGTF. In DNA form, the CDR3 reads TGCGCCAGCAGCTTGGATCGACAGGAAGGAATAGGGACCTTC.

The chain is built from TRBV9 and TRBJ1-6; the match to TRBD1 covers 8 bases. V was clipped by 3 bases and J by 4 bases; unmatched bases: 3. CDR3 length: 15 residues. CDR1 SGDLS and CDR2 YYNGEE come from the germline V gene. CDR3 nucleotides: TGTGCCAGCAGCGAAGGGGACAGGTATAATTCACCCCTCCACTTT. This sequence encodes CASSEGDRYNSPLHF.

This chain connects TRBV10-3 to TRBJ2-3, with 7 nucleotides matching TRBD1. Unmatched junction bases numbered 3, after V lost 1 base and J lost 5 bases. Germline CDR1 reads ENHRY; CDR2 reads SYGVKD. CDR3 size: 14 residues. The CDR3 DNA reads as TGTGCCATCAGTGAGTTACAGGGGAGAGATACGCAGTATTTT. Its translation: CAISELQGRDTQYF.

This chain joins TRBV19 and TRBJ1-2, with D possibly matching TRBD1 (5 bases). The CDR3 consists of 13 residues. V lost 1 base to trimming and J lost 6 bases, with 9 bases between them. Germline V gene data show CDR1 as LNHDA and CDR2 as SQIVND (reference sequence). CDR3: CASSIGQMDGYTF. CDR3 coding DNA: TGTGCCAGTAGTATAGGACAGATGGATGGCTACACCTTC.

This chain joins TRBV5-1 and TRBJ2-3; 9 bases agree with TRBD2. Germline assignment: CDR1 SGHRS and CDR2 YFSETQ. The CDR3 extends over 15 amino acids. The V and J ends lost 3 bases and 0 bases, in that order; junction bases with no gene match: 2. The CDR3 DNA reads TGCGCCAGCAGCTACCTAGCGGGGAGCACAGATACGCAGTATTTT. It is translated as CASSYLAGSTDTQYF.

The V gene is TRBV7-6, the J gene TRBJ2-7; 10 bases match TRBD2. J lost 4 bases, V lost 1 base, and 4 bases had no gene match. The CDR3 has 15 residues. Germline-derived CDR1 and CDR2 are SGHVS and FNYEAQ. The CDR3 nucleotides read TGTGCCAGCAGCTTAGAGAGCGGGGGGGCATACGAGCAGTACTTC. The encoded protein is CASSLESGGAYEQYF.

The chain employs TRBV19 and TRBJ2-1; the match to TRBD2 covers 12 bases. CDR3 length equals 17 residues. Germline CDR1 is LNHDA and CDR2 is SQIVND (reference sequence). With V trimmed by 5 bases and J by 0 bases, 5 bases remained unmatched. The DNA for the CDR3 is TGTGCCAGTAGTGTAACACTAGCGGGGGGCTCCTACAATGAGCAGTTCTTC. Translation: CASSVTLAGGSYNEQFF.

This clone was detected once. The gene calls are TRBV18 and TRBJ2-1, with a weak D call TRBD2 (6 bases). In germline, CDR1 is KGHSH, CDR2 LQKENI. V lost 2 bases to trimming and J lost 2 bases, with 10 bases between them. The CDR3 is 15 amino acids. CDR3 amino acids: CASSPLSGPYNEQFF. DNA for the CDR3: TGTGCCAGCTCACCATTGAGCGGGCCCTACAATGAGCAGTTCTTC.

The chain joins TRBV4-1 to TRBJ1-1; the D gene is possibly TRBD1 (6 bases). V was clipped by 3 bases and J by 2 bases, with 10 bases between them. This CDR3 has 14 residues. Germline V gene sequence: CDR1 MGHRA, CDR2 YSYEKL. Written as DNA, the CDR3 is TGCGCCAGCAGCCATGAAGGGGGTAACACTGAAGCTTTCTTT. Translation: CASSHEGGNTEAFF.

This chain uses TRBV6-1 with TRBJ1-3; D is unclear. The CDR3 consists of 14 residues. Germline V CDR1 and CDR2: MNHNS, SASEGT. V was shortened by 2 bases and J by 0 bases, with 5 bases between the two germline ends. The CDR3 here is CASSESGSGNTIYF. The CDR3 DNA is TGTGCCAGCAGTGAAAGCGGCTCTGGAAACACCATATATTTT.

The rearrangement joins TRBV14 to TRBJ1-2, with 9 bases that match TRBD1. The trim removed 3 bases at V and 4 bases at J, leaving 3 bases unmatched. Germline CDR1 SGHDN, CDR2 FVKESK. The CDR3 sequence is 14 residues long. CDR3 sequence reads: CASSQPGQGYGYTF. As DNA, the CDR3 is TGTGCCAGCAGCCAGCCGGGACAGGGCTATGGCTACACCTTC.

This clone was detected a few times. The chain is built from TRBV13 and TRBJ1-1; TRBD1 agrees at 9 bases. The V gene's germline CDR1 is PRHDT and CDR2 FYEKMQ (reference sequence). The trim removed 5 bases at V and 4 bases at J, leaving 11 bases unmatched. This CDR3 has 16 amino acids. In nucleotides, the CDR3 is TGTGCCAGCAGCCTCTATGACAGGGGGTTGGGCACTGAAGCTTTCTTT. This gives the protein CASSLYDRGLGTEAFF.

The chain links TRBV2 to TRBJ2-7; D may be TRBD2 (5 bases). The germline V gene encodes CDR1 SNHLY and CDR2 FYNNEI. Trimming shortened V by 7 bases and J by 7 bases, and 17 bases separated the two germline ends. The CDR3 loop spans 13 amino acids. The CDR3: CASIPDGGLEQYF. CDR3 DNA sequence: TGTGCCAGCATTCCGGACGGAGGACTTGAGCAGTACTTC.

This rearrangement joins TRBV27 to TRBJ2-1; TRBD1 is a possible D gene (6 bases). This CDR3 is built from 16 residues. The V end was cut by 5 bases, the J end by 0 bases, with 14 bases between. Germline V gives CDR1 MNHEY, CDR2 SMNVEV (reference sequence). The CDR3 sequence: CASSLSGESSYNEQFF. DNA of the CDR3: TGTGCCAGCAGTCTTTCAGGGGAGAGCTCCTACAATGAGCAGTTCTTC.

The CDR3 reads CASSIQSTDTQYF. The CDR3 nucleotides read TGTGCCAGTAGTATCCAGAGCACAGATACGCAGTATTTT. J is TRBJ2-3 and V is TRBV19; D gene ambiguous. Germline lookup yields CDR1 LNHDA and CDR2 SQIVND (reference sequence). V lost 3 bases and J 0 bases, leaving 4 bases between the germline ends. The CDR3 length is 13 residues.

Only one count was recorded for this clone. The chain uses TRBV6-1 and TRBJ1-2; D is possibly TRBD1 (5 bases). The CDR3 has 13 residues. Between the trimmed V and J ends, which lost 2 bases and 3 bases, there was a span of 7 bases. Germline values: CDR1 MNHNS, CDR2 SASEGT. This CDR3 reads CASSEWGYYGYTF. In DNA, the CDR3 is TGTGCCAGCAGTGAATGGGGCTACTATGGCTACACCTTC.